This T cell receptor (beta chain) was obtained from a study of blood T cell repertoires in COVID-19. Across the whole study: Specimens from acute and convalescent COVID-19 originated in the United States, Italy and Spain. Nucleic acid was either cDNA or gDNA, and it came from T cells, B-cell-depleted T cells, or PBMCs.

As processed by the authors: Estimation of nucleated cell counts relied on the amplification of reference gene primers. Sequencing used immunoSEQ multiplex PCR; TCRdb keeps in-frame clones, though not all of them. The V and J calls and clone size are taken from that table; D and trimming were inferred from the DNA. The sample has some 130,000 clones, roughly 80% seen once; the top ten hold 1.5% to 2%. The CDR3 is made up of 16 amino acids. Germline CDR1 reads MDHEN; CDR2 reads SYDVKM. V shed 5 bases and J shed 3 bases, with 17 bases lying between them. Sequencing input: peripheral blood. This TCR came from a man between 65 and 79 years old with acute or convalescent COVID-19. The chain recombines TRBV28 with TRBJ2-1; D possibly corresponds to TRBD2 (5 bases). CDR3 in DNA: TGTGCCAGCAGTGGGTTCGAGGGTACGGTCTACAATGAGCAGTTCTTC. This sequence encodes CASSGFEGTVYNEQFF.